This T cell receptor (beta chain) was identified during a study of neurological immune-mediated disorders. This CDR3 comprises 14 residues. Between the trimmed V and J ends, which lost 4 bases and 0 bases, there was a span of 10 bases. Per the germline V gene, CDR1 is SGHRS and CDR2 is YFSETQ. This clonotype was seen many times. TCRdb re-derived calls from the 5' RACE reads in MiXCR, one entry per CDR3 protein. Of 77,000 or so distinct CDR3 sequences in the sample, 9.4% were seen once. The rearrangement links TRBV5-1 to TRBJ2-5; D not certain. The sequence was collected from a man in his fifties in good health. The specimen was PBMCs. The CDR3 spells CASSPWPDQETQYF. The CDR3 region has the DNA TGCGCCAGCAGCCCTTGGCCTGACCAAGAGACCCAGTACTTC.